This is a list of T cell receptor beta chains from one sample in a study of graft-versus-host responses after intestinal transplantation. Profiled with immunoSEQ multiplex PCR; TCRdb holds only in-frame clones, not every one. The table has more than 5,000 clones, 70% to 80% seen once. Sequenced here: PBMCs, sampled almost 330 days after intestinal transplant. Every receptor here comes from a human patient who received an intestinal transplant, so some T cells may come from the graft donor. Each CDR3 is given with its conserved first and last residue. Each record gives: V gene, D gene, clone size, J gene, CDR3 DNA, CDR3 protein. A D gene is named only where the DNA matches it firmly. Not every row has a clone size; where given, it reads once, few, many or a size class.

V gene: TRBV9
D gene: TRBD2
clone size: .
J gene: TRBJ2-2
CDR3 DNA: TGTGCCAGCAGCGTAGAAGCGGGGGGAATGAGATGGACCGGGGAGCTGTTTTTT
CDR3 protein: CASSVEAGGMRWTGELFF

V gene: TRBV10-1
D gene: .
clone size: .
J gene: TRBJ2-7
CDR3 DNA: TGCGCCAGCCTAACAGCTCATACCTACGAGCAGTACTTC
CDR3 protein: CASLTAHTYEQYF

V gene: TRBV1
D gene: .
clone size: .
J gene: TRBJ1-2
CDR3 DNA: TGCACCAGCAGCCAGGAAGGTTTGTGCGAAAGGACCTATGGCTACACCTTC
CDR3 protein: CTSSQEGLCERTYGYTF

V gene: TRBV19
D gene: .
clone size: once
J gene: TRBJ1-5
CDR3 DNA: TGTGCCAGTAAAGAGACGGGGGGTCAGCCCCAGCATTTT
CDR3 protein: CASKETGGQPQHF

V gene: TRBV4-3
D gene: .
clone size: .
J gene: TRBJ2-2
CDR3 DNA: TGCGCCAGCAGCCAAGATACAGGGAGGACCGGGGAGCTGTTTTTT
CDR3 protein: CASSQDTGRTGELFF

V gene: TRBV11-3
D gene: .
clone size: few
J gene: TRBJ2-1
CDR3 DNA: TGTGCCAGCAGCCTGACTTGGGAGCAGTTCTTC
CDR3 protein: CASSLTWEQFF

V gene: TRBV9
D gene: TRBD2
clone size: .
J gene: TRBJ2-7
CDR3 DNA: TGTACCAGCAGTCTGCATGACGGGGGGGAGTACGAGCAGTACTTC
CDR3 protein: CTSSLHDGGEYEQYF

V gene: TRBV23-1
D gene: TRBD1
clone size: few
J gene: TRBJ2-4
CDR3 DNA: TGCGCCAGCAGTCGGGGGACAGGGGTAGCCAAAAACATTCAGTACTTC
CDR3 protein: CASSRGTGVAKNIQYF

V gene: TRBV25-1
D gene: .
clone size: .
J gene: TRBJ1-2
CDR3 DNA: TGTGCCAGCAGTGAGGCCACCGGGTATGGCTACACCTTC
CDR3 protein: CASSEATGYGYTF

V gene: TRBV30
D gene: .
clone size: .
J gene: TRBJ1-6
CDR3 DNA: TGTGCCTGGAGTTTCAAAGGTGCACCCCTCCACTTT
CDR3 protein: CAWSFKGAPLHF

V gene: TRBV4-3
D gene: .
clone size: few
J gene: TRBJ2-3
CDR3 DNA: TGCGCCAGCAGCCAAGATTATGCTAGCACAGATACGCAGTATTTT
CDR3 protein: CASSQDYASTDTQYF

V gene: TRBV21-1
D gene: .
clone size: .
J gene: TRBJ2-7
CDR3 DNA: TGTGCCAGCAGTGTACGGGTAGCTACACGTGTAGACGAGCAGTACTTC
CDR3 protein: CASSVRVATRVDEQYF

V gene: TRBV7-8
D gene: .
clone size: .
J gene: TRBJ1-2
CDR3 DNA: TGTGCCAGCAGCCCTAGGACAGCACCTCCCTACTATGGCTACACCTTC
CDR3 protein: CASSPRTAPPYYGYTF

V gene: TRBV5-4
D gene: TRBD2
clone size: .
J gene: TRBJ2-1
CDR3 DNA: TGTGCCAGCACCTCCGGCCTAGCGGGACAAAATGAGCAGTTCTTC
CDR3 protein: CASTSGLAGQNEQFF

V gene: TRBV6-5
D gene: .
clone size: .
J gene: TRBJ1-1
CDR3 DNA: TGTGCCAGCAGTTACAAGGAGAACACTGAAGCTTTCTTT
CDR3 protein: CASSYKENTEAFF

V gene: TRBV6-6
D gene: .
clone size: .
J gene: TRBJ2-3
CDR3 DNA: TGTGCCAGCAGTTACGGGCCCTTCTATTTCGCAGATACGCAGTATTTT
CDR3 protein: CASSYGPFYFADTQYF

V gene: TRBV6-1
D gene: .
clone size: .
J gene: TRBJ2-5
CDR3 DNA: TGTGCCAGCAGTGAAGGGGCAGGGCAACAAGAGACCCAGTACTTC
CDR3 protein: CASSEGAGQQETQYF

V gene: TRBV18
D gene: .
clone size: .
J gene: TRBJ1-2
CDR3 DNA: TGTGCCAGCTCACGGGCAGAAGCGAATGGCTACACCTTC
CDR3 protein: CASSRAEANGYTF

V gene: TRBV11-3
D gene: .
clone size: .
J gene: TRBJ2-7
CDR3 DNA: TGTGCCAGCAGCTTAGATCCGGGAGTTTTCTACGAGCAGTACTTC
CDR3 protein: CASSLDPGVFYEQYF

V gene: TRBV7-8
D gene: TRBD1
clone size: few
J gene: TRBJ1-5
CDR3 DNA: TGTGCCAGCAGCCTTGGGACAGGGAATCAGCCCCAGCATTTT
CDR3 protein: CASSLGTGNQPQHF

V gene: TRBV19
D gene: .
clone size: .
J gene: TRBJ1-6
CDR3 DNA: TGTGCCAGTAGTATGCGTGCAGGGGTCTATAATTCACCCCTCCACTTT
CDR3 protein: CASSMRAGVYNSPLHF

V gene: TRBV2
D gene: .
clone size: .
J gene: TRBJ2-7
CDR3 DNA: TGTGCCAGCAGTGAAGGGGACGGGGTCGGCGAGCAGTACTTC
CDR3 protein: CASSEGDGVGEQYF